A single sample gave rise to the 14 T cell receptor beta chains below, sequenced in a study of blood T cell repertoires in COVID-19. Clones were sequenced by immunoSEQ multiplex PCR, and TCRdb holds only the in-frame ones, with some missing. The repertoire consists of hundreds of thousands of clones, with 88% occurring once and the leading ten covering about 0.64%. The sequenced sample consisted of peripheral blood. The receptors originated from a human donor in a cohort sampled during active COVID-19.

The J gene is TRBJ2-1, the V gene TRBV4-1; 10 bases fit TRBD1. The CDR3 extends over 19 amino acids. The ends lost 1 base at V and 2 bases at J; junction bases unmatched: 11. Per the germline V gene, CDR1 is MGHRA and CDR2 is YSYEKL. CDR3 coding DNA: TGCGCCAGCAGCCAAGGATTTCGGGACAGGGGCTACCCCTACAATGAGCAGTTCTTC. This codes for CASSQGFRDRGYPYNEQFF.

This clone was observed a handful of times. The V call is TRBV7-9, the J call TRBJ1-5; 7 positions match TRBD1. J was trimmed by 7 bases and V by 5 bases; bases with no gene match: 5. Germline values: CDR1 SEHNR, CDR2 FQNEAQ (reference sequence). The CDR3 is 13 residues long. CDR3 loop: CASSLEGAQPQHF. CDR3 DNA sequence: TGTGCCAGCAGCCTGGAGGGGGCCCAGCCCCAGCATTTT.

The chain has TRBV2 and TRBJ1-1, with D perhaps matching TRBD1 (6 bases). This CDR3 comprises 14 residues. Germline CDR1 SNHLY, CDR2 FYNNEI. With 8 bases removed from V and 0 bases from J, the gap between germline ends came to 13 bases. CDR3 bases: TGTGCCAGCTCCTGGACAGAGATGAACACTGAAGCTTTCTTT. Encoded protein: CASSWTEMNTEAFF.

The genes are TRBV27 and TRBJ1-3; D might be TRBD1 (6 bases). Trimming removed 5 bases at V and 4 bases at J, with 15 bases between. This CDR3 contains 15 residues. Germline CDR1 is MNHEY and CDR2 is SMNVEV (reference sequence). The CDR3 loop is CASSLNAGVGNTIYF. CDR3 nucleotides: TGTGCCAGCAGTCTAAATGCAGGGGTGGGAAACACCATATATTTT.

The chain couples TRBV4-1 to TRBJ1-2; tentative D call: TRBD1 (6 bases). The CDR3 length is 15 residues. Trimming left V 2 bases short and J 3 bases short, with 13 bases between. Germline V CDR1 and CDR2: MGHRA, YSYEKL. CDR3 bases: TGCGCCAGCAGCCAACCTTCGACAGGCGACTATGGCTACACCTTC. It yields the protein CASSQPSTGDYGYTF.

V usage is TRBV18 and J usage is TRBJ1-2; 7 bases are a match to TRBD1. This CDR3 contains 13 residues. Germline values: CDR1 KGHSH, CDR2 LQKENI. With V trimmed by 5 bases and J by 2 bases, 2 bases remained unmatched. CDR3 amino acids: CASSEGQNYGYTF. Written as DNA, the CDR3 is TGTGCCAGCTCAGAGGGACAGAACTATGGCTACACCTTC. Variable domain in full (rest from reference TRBV18 and TRBJ1-2): NAGVMQNPRHLVRRRGQEARLRCSPMKGHSHVYWYRQLPEEGLKFMVYLQKENIIDESGMPKERFSAEFPKEGPSILRIQQVVRGDSAAYFCASSEGQNYGYTFGSGTRLTVV.

This clone appeared once. J is TRBJ1-6 and V is TRBV5-1; TRBD1 aligns across 7 bases. CDR3 length: 13 residues. Germline CDR1 reads SGHRS; CDR2 reads YFSETQ. After removal of 7 bases from V and 7 bases from J, the junction contained 5 bases not matched to a gene. The CDR3 here is CASGRDSNSPLHF. CDR3 coding DNA: TGCGCCAGCGGCCGGGACAGCAATTCACCCCTCCACTTT.

The chain links TRBV6-2 or TRBV6-3 to TRBJ2-7; 7 bases map to TRBD1. Germline CDR1 reads MNHEY; CDR2 reads SVGEGT. The CDR3 is made up of 13 amino acids. Losses at the gene ends were 6 bases for V and 7 bases for J; bases not matched to a gene: 9. The CDR3 spells CASSRQGVVEQYF. The CDR3 bases are TGTGCCAGCAGCCGACAGGGTGTGGTAGAGCAGTACTTC.

This clone was detected only a few times. The chain combines TRBV30 with TRBJ2-5, with D tentatively TRBD2 (5 bases). Germline CDR1 GTSNPN, CDR2 SVGIG (reference sequence). The CDR3 has 14 residues. V was cut by 0 bases and J by 7 bases, with 15 bases left in between. The CDR3 here is CAWSVRGMSRTQYF. The DNA for the CDR3 is TGTGCCTGGAGTGTACGGGGAATGAGCCGGACCCAGTACTTC.

The chain carries TRBV6-4 and TRBJ2-3, with 9 bases fitting TRBD1. Losses at the gene ends were 2 bases for V and 2 bases for J; bases not matched to a gene: 8. The germline V gene has CDR1 MRHNA and CDR2 SNTAGT. The CDR3 length is 17 residues. The CDR3 DNA reads as TGTGCCAGCAGTGACGACAGGGGGACCCTGAACACAGATACGCAGTATTTT. Translation gives CASSDDRGTLNTDTQYF.

This chain connects TRBV6-5 to TRBJ2-7; D uncertain. CDR3 length: 11 amino acids. Between the trimmed V and J ends, which lost 6 bases and 5 bases, there was a span of 8 bases. Per the germline V gene, CDR1 is MNHEY and CDR2 is SVGAGI. DNA for the CDR3: TGTGCCAGCAGCCCCCTCCACGAGCAGTACTTC. Its protein is CASSPLHEQYF.

The J gene is TRBJ1-1, the V gene TRBV27; 9 bases are shared with TRBD1. Trimming took 4 bases from V and 6 from J; bases not matched to a gene: 12. This CDR3 region has 16 residues. Germline V CDR1 and CDR2: MNHEY, SMNVEV (reference sequence). As DNA, the CDR3 is TGTGCCAGCAGTTCCTACCTTGGGACAGGGCGTCCTGAAGCTTTCTTT. Protein: CASSSYLGTGRPEAFF.

This chain connects TRBV27 to TRBJ1-2, with D possibly TRBD1 on 5 matching bases. Per germline, CDR1 MNHEY and CDR2 SMNVEV (reference sequence). Trimming took 3 bases from V and 6 from J, leaving 14 bases between them. The CDR3 covers 14 residues. The CDR3 region is CASSLIGVGDGYTF. The CDR3 region has the DNA TGTGCCAGCAGTTTGATAGGGGTAGGGGATGGCTACACCTTC.

This chain uses TRBV11-3 with TRBJ2-7; D remains ambiguous. V lost 3 bases to trimming and J lost 4 bases, with 7 bases between them. Germline CDR1 reads SGHNT; CDR2 reads YENEEA. The CDR3 covers 12 residues. The CDR3 DNA follows: TGTGCCAGCAGCTTGGGCCTTTACGAGCAGTACTTC. Encoded protein: CASSLGLYEQYF. Looking up the rest from reference TRBV11-3 and TRBJ2-7 gives the full variable domain: EAGVVQSPRYKIIEKKQPVAFWCNPISGHNTLYWYLQNLGQGPELLIRYENEEAVDDSQLPKDRFSAERLKGVDSTLKIQPAELGDSAVYLCASSLGLYEQYFGPGTRLTVT.